This T cell receptor (beta chain) came from a study of technical replicates of blood from a handful of donors. This clone was recorded a few times. TCRdb's copy holds only in-frame clones and misses some; the assay was immunoSEQ multiplex PCR. This table has tens of thousands of clones, about 90% appearing once. This TCR came from a human donor in good health. Some clones in this sample may be carry-over from other donors' samples. Input material: PBMCs.

The DNA of the CDR3 is TGCGCCAGCAGCCAGGGACAGGGAAATCAGCCCCAGCATTTT. This translates into CASSQGQGNQPQHF. The rearrangement uses TRBV5-1 and TRBJ1-5; 9 bases fit TRBD1. V was pared by 4 bases and J by 4 bases, with 3 bases of the junction left unmatched. Germline assignment: CDR1 SGHRS and CDR2 YFSETQ. CDR3 length: 14 amino acids.